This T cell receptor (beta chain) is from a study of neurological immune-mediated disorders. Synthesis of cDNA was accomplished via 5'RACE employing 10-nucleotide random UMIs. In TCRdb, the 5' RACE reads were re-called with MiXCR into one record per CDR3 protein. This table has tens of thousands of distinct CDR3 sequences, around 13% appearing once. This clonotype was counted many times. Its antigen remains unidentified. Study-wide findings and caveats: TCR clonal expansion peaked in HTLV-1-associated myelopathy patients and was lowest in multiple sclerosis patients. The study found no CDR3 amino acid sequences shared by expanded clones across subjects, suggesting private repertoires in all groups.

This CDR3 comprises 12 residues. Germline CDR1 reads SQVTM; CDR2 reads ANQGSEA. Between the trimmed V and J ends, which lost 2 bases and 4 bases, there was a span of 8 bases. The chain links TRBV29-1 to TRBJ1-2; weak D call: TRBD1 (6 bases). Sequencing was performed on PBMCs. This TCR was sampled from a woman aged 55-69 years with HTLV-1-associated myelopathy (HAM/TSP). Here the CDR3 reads CSVERTVYGYTF. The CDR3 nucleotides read TGCAGCGTTGAACGGACAGTCTATGGCTACACCTTC.